Below, 32 T cell receptor beta chains from the same sample are listed, as sequenced in a study of blood T cell repertoires in COVID-19. TCRdb keeps only in-frame clones here, not all; method: immunoSEQ multiplex PCR. The sample includes about 250,000 clones, approximately 80% of them seen just once. Sequenced material: peripheral blood. These receptors originate from a woman aged 35 to 49 with active or convalescent COVID-19.

V usage is TRBV5-1 and J usage is TRBJ2-5; 10 bases map to TRBD1. The germline V gene has CDR1 SGHRS and CDR2 YFSETQ. The CDR3 is 13 amino acids. The V and J ends lost 4 bases and 7 bases, in that order; junction bases with no gene match: 4. For the CDR3, the DNA is TGCGCCAGCAGCGGGACAGGGGAAGGGACCCAGTACTTC. Translating gives CASSGTGEGTQYF.

This clone was counted a few times. The rearrangement joins TRBV30 to TRBJ2-3; D unresolved. Germline V gives CDR1 GTSNPN, CDR2 SVGIG (reference sequence). The CDR3 is made up of 13 amino acids. V was pared by 0 bases and J by 7 bases, with 11 bases between. CDR3 sequence (DNA): TGTGCCTGGAGTGTACTTACGGGTCATACGCAGTATTTT. Its protein product is CAWSVLTGHTQYF.

This clone was picked up a small number of times. The genes are TRBV30 and TRBJ1-5, with TRBD1 identical over 8 bases. The V and J ends lost 0 bases and 0 bases, in that order; junction bases with no gene match: 7. The length of the CDR3 is 17 residues. Germline CDR1 and CDR2: GTSNPN and SVGIG (reference sequence). CDR3 in DNA: TGTGCCTGGAGTGTAAAAGGACAGGGCTATAGCAATCAGCCCCAGCATTTT. Its protein product is CAWSVKGQGYSNQPQHF.

The chain recombines TRBV25-1 with TRBJ1-6; 8 bases agree with TRBD1. V lost 1 base to trimming and J lost 8 bases; unmatched junction nucleotides: 4. Germline loops: CDR1 MGHDK, CDR2 SYGVNS. CDR3 length equals 15 residues. The CDR3 here is CASSELAGGDSPLHF. DNA of the CDR3: TGTGCCAGCAGTGAATTGGCAGGGGGCGATTCACCCCTCCACTTT.

The V call is TRBV5-4, the J call TRBJ1-2; D not resolved. The CDR3 runs to 11 residues. The V gene's germline CDR1 is SGHNT and CDR2 YYREEE (reference sequence). V was clipped by 2 bases and J by 8 bases, with 7 bases between them. The CDR3 sequence: CASSFGSGYTF. The CDR3 DNA reads TGTGCCAGCAGCTTCGGGAGCGGCTACACCTTC.

By share, this clone counts as medium-sized. CDR3 DNA sequence: TGTGCCAGCAGCCCCAATAGGGGATCACCTAACTATGGCTACACCTTC. This gives the protein CASSPNRGSPNYGYTF. The gene calls are TRBV4-2 and TRBJ1-2; perhaps TRBD1 as D (5 bases). This CDR3 is 16 amino acids long. Germline CDR1 and CDR2: LGHNA and YNFKEQ. Trimming cost V 4 bases and J 0 bases, with 15 bases left between them.

The J gene is TRBJ1-6, the V gene TRBV3-1 (or the pseudogene TRBV3-2), with 9 bases identical to TRBD1. V dropped 1 base and J dropped 9; count of bases not matched to a gene: 4. The germline gives CDR1 LGHDT, CDR2 YNNKEL (reference sequence). The CDR3 loop spans 15 amino acids. CDR3 in amino acids: CASSQGRTGASPLHF. DNA for the CDR3: TGTGCCAGCAGCCAAGGAAGGACAGGGGCTTCACCCCTCCACTTT.

This chain joins TRBV6-5 and TRBJ2-2, with D possibly being TRBD2 (7 bases). CDR1 and CDR2 (germline): MNHEY, SVGAGI. The CDR3 is 14 residues long. CDR3 sequence: CVVRGGGNTGELFF. CDR3 nucleotide sequence: TGTGTCGTCAGAGGGGGGGGGAACACCGGGGAGCTGTTTTTT.

V usage is TRBV2 and J usage is TRBJ1-2; unclear D gene. With 10 bases removed from V and 4 bases from J, the gap between germline ends came to 16 bases. The CDR3 extends over 13 amino acids. Germline CDR1 and CDR2: SNHLY and FYNNEI. The CDR3 here is CATRSRPLYGYTF. DNA of the CDR3: TGTGCCACAAGAAGCAGGCCTCTCTATGGCTACACCTTC. The variable domain in full, with the rest retrieved from reference TRBV2 and TRBJ1-2, is EPEVTQTPSHQVTQMGQEVILRCVPISNHLYFYWYRQILGQKVEFLVSFYNNEISEKSEIFDDQFSVERPDGSNFTLKIRSTKLEDSAMYFCATRSRPLYGYTFGSGTRLTVV.

The rearrangement joins TRBV3-1 (or the pseudogene TRBV3-2) to TRBJ2-2; weak D call: TRBD1 (6 bases). The V gene lost 4 bases and the J gene lost 4 bases, with 10 bases spanning the gap. Looked up from germline, CDR1 is LGHDT and CDR2 is YNNKEL (reference sequence). The CDR3 consists of 14 residues. The CDR3 DNA reads TGTGCCAGCAGCCGCTGGGACACCACCGGGGAGCTGTTTTTT. It encodes CASSRWDTTGELFF.

V and J are TRBV5-7 and TRBJ1-1; TRBD1 aligns across 12 bases. TRBV5-7 is an ORF; its function is uncertain. The CDR3 has 18 residues. Trimming took 3 bases from V and 5 from J; bases not matched to a gene: 14. This CDR3 reads CASSSEGQGAKHVTEAFF. CDR3 DNA: TGTGCCAGCAGCTCCGAGGGACAGGGGGCGAAGCATGTAACTGAAGCTTTCTTT.

V usage is TRBV3-1 (or the pseudogene TRBV3-2) and J usage is TRBJ1-5; no reliable D call. The germline V and J ends were trimmed by 4 bases and 7 bases, with 11 bases remaining between them. Germline-derived CDR1 and CDR2 are LGHDT and YNNKEL (reference sequence). The CDR3 totals 13 residues. The CDR3 coding sequence is TGTGCCAGCAGCCCCCGGAGTGACCAGCCCCAGCATTTT. This gives the protein CASSPRSDQPQHF.

The genes are TRBV7-2 and TRBJ2-1, with 9 bases fitting TRBD2. Germline-derived CDR1 and CDR2 are SGHTA and FQGNSA. The CDR3 is 15 amino acids. V trimming: 4 bases; J trimming: 1 base; junction bases outside the gene matches: 2. The DNA for the CDR3 is TGTGCCAGCAGCTCCCTAGCGGGGTCCTACAATGAGCAGTTCTTC. Translated, it gives CASSSLAGSYNEQFF.

V and J are TRBV7-3 and TRBJ1-1; 8 bases line up with TRBD1. Looked up from germline, CDR1 is SGHTA and CDR2 is FQGTGA. This CDR3 has 15 residues. V dropped 1 base and J dropped 5; count of bases not matched to a gene: 6. CDR3 bases: TGTGCCAGCAGCTTAAATAAACAGGGGGGAACTGAAGCTTTCTTT. Its translation: CASSLNKQGGTEAFF.

This chain uses TRBV11-2 with TRBJ1-5; 9 bases map to TRBD1. Germline CDR1 and CDR2: SGHAT and FQNNGV. The CDR3 spans 14 residues. Trimming removed 2 bases from V and 9 bases from J; junction bases left unmatched: 5. The CDR3 region is CASSLRTGEGPQHF. CDR3 sequence (DNA): TGTGCCAGCAGCTTACGGACAGGGGAGGGGCCCCAGCATTTT.

The chain uses TRBV5-3 and TRBJ1-2; 8 bases match TRBD1. TRBV5-3 is labeled an ORF, and its function is uncertain. The CDR3 runs to 15 residues. The ends lost 4 bases at V and 3 bases at J; junction bases unmatched: 8. CDR3 amino acids: CARSGDRRAYYGYTF. The CDR3 DNA sequence: TGTGCCAGAAGCGGGGACAGGAGAGCCTACTATGGCTACACCTTC.

V gene TRBV13 combines with J gene TRBJ2-4; 9 nucleotides line up with TRBD2. The CDR3 has 14 residues. V gave up 8 bases and J gave up 5 bases; unmatched junction bases: 7. In germline, CDR1 is PRHDT, CDR2 FYEKMQ (reference sequence). DNA of the CDR3: TGTGCCAGCGTGCGTAGCGGGGGAGAAAACATTCAGTACTTC. This codes for CASVRSGGENIQYF.

This clone was seen just once. This chain joins TRBV28 and TRBJ2-7, with a possible D match to TRBD2 (5 bases). The V and J ends lost 3 bases and 1 base respectively, with 7 bases between them. Germline V gene lookup returns CDR1 MDHEN and CDR2 SYDVKM. This CDR3 has 13 residues. CDR3 nucleotide sequence: TGTGCCAGCAGTTTTCCGGGGTCCTACGAGCAGTACGTC. It yields the protein CASSFPGSYEQYV.

The chain couples TRBV27 to TRBJ2-1; 7 nucleotides align to TRBD1. This CDR3 region has 14 residues. Germline CDR1 and CDR2: MNHEY and SMNVEV (reference sequence). J lost 3 bases, V lost 7 bases, and 6 bases had no gene match. The DNA for the CDR3 is TGTGCCAGCATTCTTAGACAGGGCTACAATGAGCAGTTCTTC. Its protein product is CASILRQGYNEQFF.

This chain uses TRBV6-5 with TRBJ1-2; D may be TRBD1 (6 bases). The CDR3 is 15 amino acids. Deletions cut 0 bases from V and 0 bases from J, with 8 bases between. Germline V gene lookup returns CDR1 MNHEY and CDR2 SVGAGI. CDR3 in DNA: TGTGCCAGCAGTTACTCCAGGGGCCCTAACTATGGCTACACCTTC. Its protein is CASSYSRGPNYGYTF.

The gene calls are TRBV7-8 and TRBJ2-7; 9 positions agree with TRBD1. CDR1 SGHVS and CDR2 FQNEAQ come from the germline V gene. CDR3 length: 13 residues. V lost 1 base to trimming and J lost 5 bases; unmatched junction nucleotides: 0. In DNA, the CDR3 is TGTGCCAGCAGCTTAGGGGACAGGGACGAGCAGTACGTC. It codes for CASSLGDRDEQYV.

V is TRBV15 and J is TRBJ1-5; TRBD1 might be the D (5 bases). Germline CDR1 reads LNHNV; CDR2 reads YYDKDF (reference sequence). V was clipped by 0 bases and J by 6 bases, with 9 bases between them. CDR3 size: 14 residues. CDR3 protein: CATSRDKGFQPQHF. The CDR3 region has the DNA TGTGCCACCAGCAGAGATAAGGGGTTTCAGCCCCAGCATTTT.

This chain uses TRBV6-5 with TRBJ1-1; the D is unclear. Germline loops: CDR1 MNHEY, CDR2 SVGAGI. The germline V and J ends were trimmed by 0 bases and 2 bases, with 10 bases remaining between them. CDR3 length: 15 residues. The CDR3 sequence: CASSYSGSFNTEAFF. Here the CDR3 DNA reads TGTGCCAGCAGTTACTCGGGCAGCTTTAACACTGAAGCTTTCTTT.

V is TRBV5-1 and J is TRBJ2-7, with D perhaps matching TRBD1 (6 bases). The length of the CDR3 is 15 residues. Germline CDR1 and CDR2: SGHRS and YFSETQ. V lost 8 bases and J 0 bases, leaving 18 bases between the germline ends. The CDR3 here is CASRELGHHSYEQYF. The CDR3 nucleotides read TGCGCCAGTAGGGAACTGGGACACCACTCCTACGAGCAGTACTTC.

V and J are TRBV19 and TRBJ1-5; weak D call: TRBD1 (6 bases). V dropped 3 bases and J dropped 4 bases, with 13 bases sitting between them. This CDR3 comprises 15 residues. The germline V gene encodes CDR1 LNHDA and CDR2 SQIVND (reference sequence). The CDR3 spells CASSIQGIANQPQHF. The CDR3 DNA reads as TGTGCCAGTAGTATCCAGGGGATAGCAAATCAGCCCCAGCATTTT.

The J gene is TRBJ2-3, the V gene TRBV11-3; 7 bases map to TRBD1. In germline, CDR1 is SGHNT, CDR2 YENEEA. J was trimmed by 3 bases and V by 5 bases; bases with no gene match: 14. The length of the CDR3 is 17 residues. The CDR3 sequence is CASSPGTVQGKTDTQYF. The CDR3 bases are TGTGCCAGCAGCCCAGGGACAGTCCAGGGAAAGACAGATACGCAGTATTTT. The variable domain in full, completed from reference TRBV11-3 and TRBJ2-3, reads EAGVVQSPRYKIIEKKQPVAFWCNPISGHNTLYWYLQNLGQGPELLIRYENEEAVDDSQLPKDRFSAERLKGVDSTLKIQPAELGDSAVYLCASSPGTVQGKTDTQYFGPGTRLTVL.

The chain recombines TRBV5-4 with TRBJ1-2; perhaps TRBD1 as D (6 bases). Trimming shortened V by 4 bases and J by 4 bases, and 14 bases separated the two germline ends. The germline gives CDR1 SGHNT, CDR2 YYREEE (reference sequence). The CDR3 runs 14 residues. The CDR3 is CASSLGQPLYGYTF. The CDR3 DNA is TGTGCCAGCAGCCTAGGACAGCCCCTCTATGGCTACACCTTC.

This chain links TRBV7-2 with TRBJ2-5, with a weak D call TRBD2 (5 bases). Germline values: CDR1 SGHTA, CDR2 FQGNSA. Trimming left V 5 bases short and J 3 bases short, with 25 bases between. The CDR3 is 18 residues long. The CDR3 is CASSLYGIGDTMEETQYF. CDR3 coding DNA: TGTGCCAGCAGCCTATACGGTATCGGGGATACGATGGAAGAGACCCAGTACTTC.

V and J are TRBV28 and TRBJ2-2, with D perhaps matching TRBD2 (5 bases). V was cut by 7 bases and J by 7 bases, with 13 bases left in between. This CDR3 contains 13 residues. The germline gives CDR1 MDHEN, CDR2 SYDVKM. CDR3 protein: CASTERMDGELFF. The CDR3 DNA reads as TGTGCCAGCACCGAGCGGATGGACGGGGAGCTGTTTTTT.

The chain couples TRBV6-5 to TRBJ2-1, with 9 positions matching TRBD1. V lost 6 bases and J lost 6; bases outside the gene matches: 6. The germline CDR1 and CDR2 sequences are MNHEY and SVGAGI. CDR3 length equals 14 residues. The CDR3 bases are TGTGCCAGCAGCTCCGGACAGGGGAGCAATGAGCAGTTCTTC. This gives the protein CASSSGQGSNEQFF.

This chain links TRBV30 with TRBJ1-5; unclear D gene. Deletions cut 5 bases from V and 5 bases from J, with 10 bases between. The CDR3 is 12 residues long. Germline CDR1 GTSNPN, CDR2 SVGIG (reference sequence). The CDR3 DNA reads as TGTGCCTGGGGAGACGGGGATCAGCCCCAGCATTTT. Protein product: CAWGDGDQPQHF. The entire variable domain, with the rest obtained from reference TRBV30 and TRBJ1-5, is as follows: SQTIHQWPATLVQPVGSPLSLECTVEGTSNPNLYWYRQAAGRGLQLLFYSVGIGQISSEVPQNLSASRPQDRQFILSSKKLLLSDSGFYLCAWGDGDQPQHFGDGTRLSIL.

The V gene is TRBV5-1, the J gene TRBJ2-7; the match to TRBD1 covers 7 bases. V shed 4 bases, J shed 5 bases, and the junction held 9 bases outside the gene matches. This CDR3 is 14 amino acids long. In germline, CDR1 is SGHRS, CDR2 YFSETQ. CDR3 sequence reads: CASSPRQGVDEQYF. DNA of the CDR3: TGCGCCAGCAGCCCCCGACAGGGTGTCGACGAGCAGTACTTC. Drawing the rest from reference TRBV5-1 and TRBJ2-7, the complete variable domain is KAGVTQTPRYLIKTRGQQVTLSCSPISGHRSVSWYQQTPGQGLQFLFEYFSETQRNKGNFPGRFSGRQFSNSRSEMNVSTLELGDSALYLCASSPRQGVDEQYFGPGTRLTVT.